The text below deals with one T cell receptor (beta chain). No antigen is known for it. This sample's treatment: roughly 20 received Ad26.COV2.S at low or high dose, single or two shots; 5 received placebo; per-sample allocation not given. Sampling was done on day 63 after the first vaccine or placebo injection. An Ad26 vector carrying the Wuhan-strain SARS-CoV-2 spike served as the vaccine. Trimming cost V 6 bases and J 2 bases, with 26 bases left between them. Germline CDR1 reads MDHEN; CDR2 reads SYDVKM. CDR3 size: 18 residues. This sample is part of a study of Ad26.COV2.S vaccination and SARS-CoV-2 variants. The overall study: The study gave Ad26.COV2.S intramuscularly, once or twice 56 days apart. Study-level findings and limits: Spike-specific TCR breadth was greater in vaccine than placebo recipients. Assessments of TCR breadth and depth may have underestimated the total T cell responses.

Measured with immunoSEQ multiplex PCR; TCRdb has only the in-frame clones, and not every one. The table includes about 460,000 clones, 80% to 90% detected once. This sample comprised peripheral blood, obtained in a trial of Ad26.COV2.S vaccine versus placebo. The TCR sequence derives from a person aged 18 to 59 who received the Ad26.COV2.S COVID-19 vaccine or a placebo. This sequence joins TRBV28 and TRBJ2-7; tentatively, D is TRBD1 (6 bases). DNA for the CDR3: TGTGCCAGCAGCAGTAATCCCGGACAGATACCTTACGCCTACGAGCAGTACTTC. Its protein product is CASSSNPGQIPYAYEQYF.